Included here is one TCR beta chain sequence, with context. Antigen specificity is unknown. A single base is all that separates this from a far larger clone, so a read error is likely. The CDR3 does not end in the conserved phenylalanine or tryptophan, so this is likely a read error. This CDR3 has 14 residues. Per the germline V gene, CDR1 is SNHLY and CDR2 is FYNNEI. V was clipped by 5 bases and J by 5 bases; unmatched bases: 6. This sample is drawn from a study of regulatory T cells in long-lasting Graves disease. Arm-PCR of CDR3 regions and iRepertoire HTBI primers were the basis on which TCR beta libraries were built. Authors' processing steps: Identified segments across samples numbered some 62 TRBV and 14 to 15 TRBJ. TCRdb independently ran MiXCR on the multiplex PCR reads; one entry per CDR3 protein. These V and J calls rely on TCRdb rather than the paper's analysis. The sample includes about 290,000 distinct CDR3 sequences, roughly a fifth of them seen just once.

Points from the study as a whole: Patients with persistent disease shared some 3,000 public clonotypes, outpacing the roughly 870 shared by new patients.

As for time point: persistent/refractory GD, antithyroid drugs over 5 years with positive TRAb. After RNA was extracted from PBMCs, the TCR library was made from it. The chain joins TRBV2 to TRBJ2-7; TRBD1 agrees at 10 bases. This specimen was peripheral blood mononuclear cells (PBMCs), taken when the disease was refractory, from a patient treated with antithyroid drugs. The TCR was taken from a female donor with Graves disease. CDR3 amino acids: CASSPRDRGHEQYL. The CDR3 region has the DNA TGTGCCAGCAGTCCTCGGGACAGGGGCCACGAGCAGTACCTC.